The clone carrying this TCR beta chain was observed many times. The antigen remains undetermined. This sample stems from a study of T-cell reconstitution after alpha-beta-depleted transplantation in children. Study conclusions and caveats: Elevated TCRbeta diversity at day 60 was traced, in some patients, to surviving recipient T cells and thymic progenitors. Several hundred graft clones that had expanded were reportedly the source of alpha-beta T cells about two months after transplant. Newly produced T cells mostly provided counts and TCRbeta diversity after one year, as hyperexpanded clones declined.

Unique molecular identifiers tagged the TCRbeta library. TCRdb re-called the PCR reads with MiXCR, one entry per CDR3 protein. The table lists approximately 650,000 distinct CDR3 sequences, around 14% of them singletons. Germline assignment: CDR1 SGDLS and CDR2 YYNGEE. The CDR3 contains 14 residues. Trimming removed 4 bases from V and 0 bases from J, with 8 bases in between. This clonotype was sampled from a girl aged 2-10 years with congenital amegakaryocytic thrombocytopenia, due to receive a stem cell transplant. Specimen: PBMCs, collected before TCRalphabeta/CD19-depleted stem cell transplant. The V call is TRBV9, the J call TRBJ2-1, with D possibly TRBD2 on 5 matching bases. The CDR3, as DNA: TGTGCCAGCAGCTCCACTAGCTCCTACAATGAGCAGTTCTTC. Translated, it gives CASSSTSSYNEQFF.